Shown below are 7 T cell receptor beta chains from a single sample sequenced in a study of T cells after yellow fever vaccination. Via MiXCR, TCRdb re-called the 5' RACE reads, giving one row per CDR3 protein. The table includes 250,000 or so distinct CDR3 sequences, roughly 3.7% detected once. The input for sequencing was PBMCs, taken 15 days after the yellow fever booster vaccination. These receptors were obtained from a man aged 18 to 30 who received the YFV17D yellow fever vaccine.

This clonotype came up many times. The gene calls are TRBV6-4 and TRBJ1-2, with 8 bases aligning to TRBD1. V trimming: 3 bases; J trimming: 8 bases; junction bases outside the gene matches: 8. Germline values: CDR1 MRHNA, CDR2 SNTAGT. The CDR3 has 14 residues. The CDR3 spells CASSDQGQGGGYTF. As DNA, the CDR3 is TGTGCCAGCAGTGATCAAGGACAGGGTGGGGGCTACACCTTC.

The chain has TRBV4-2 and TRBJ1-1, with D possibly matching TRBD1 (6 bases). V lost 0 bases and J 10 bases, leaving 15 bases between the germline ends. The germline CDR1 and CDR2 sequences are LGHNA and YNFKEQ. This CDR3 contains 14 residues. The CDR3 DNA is TGTGCCAGCAGCCAAGAGCAGGGGAATCCTCTAGCTTTCTTT. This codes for CASSQEQGNPLAFF.

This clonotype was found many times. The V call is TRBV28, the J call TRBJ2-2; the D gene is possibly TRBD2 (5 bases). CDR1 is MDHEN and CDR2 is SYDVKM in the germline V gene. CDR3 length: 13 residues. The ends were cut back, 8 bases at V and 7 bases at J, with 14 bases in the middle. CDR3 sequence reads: CASLRAGIGELFF. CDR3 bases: TGTGCCAGCCTACGGGCCGGGATCGGGGAGCTGTTTTTT.

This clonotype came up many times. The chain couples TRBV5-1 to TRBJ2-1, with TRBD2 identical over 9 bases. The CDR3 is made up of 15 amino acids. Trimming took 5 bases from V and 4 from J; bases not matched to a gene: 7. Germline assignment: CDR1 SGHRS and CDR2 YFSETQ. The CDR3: CASRPAGGNYNEQFF. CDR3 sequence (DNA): TGCGCCAGCAGACCAGCGGGGGGCAATTACAATGAGCAGTTCTTC.

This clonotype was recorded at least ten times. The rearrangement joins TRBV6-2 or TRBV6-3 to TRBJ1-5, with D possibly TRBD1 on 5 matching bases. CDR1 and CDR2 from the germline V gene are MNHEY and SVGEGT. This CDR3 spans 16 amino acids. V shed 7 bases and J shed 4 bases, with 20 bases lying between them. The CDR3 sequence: CASTGDRAWGNQPQHF. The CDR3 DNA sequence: TGTGCCAGCACCGGCGACAGAGCTTGGGGAAATCAGCCCCAGCATTTT.

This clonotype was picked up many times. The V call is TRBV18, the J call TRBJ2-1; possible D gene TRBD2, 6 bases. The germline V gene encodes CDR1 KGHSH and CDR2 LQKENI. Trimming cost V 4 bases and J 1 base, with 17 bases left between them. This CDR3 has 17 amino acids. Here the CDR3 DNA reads TGTGCCAGCTCACGCAATAGCGGCGCATTGTCCTACAATGAGCAGTTCTTC. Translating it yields CASSRNSGALSYNEQFF.

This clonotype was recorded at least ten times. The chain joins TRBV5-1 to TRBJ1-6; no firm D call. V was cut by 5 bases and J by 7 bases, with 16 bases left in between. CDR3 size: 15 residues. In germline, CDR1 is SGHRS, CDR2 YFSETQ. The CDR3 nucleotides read TGCGCCAGCAGGCCAGCAGGAGGGATCAATTCACCCCTCCACTTT. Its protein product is CASRPAGGINSPLHF.